A single sample is the source of the 23 T cell receptor beta chains below, sequenced in a study of blood T cell repertoires in COVID-19. Profiling relied on immunoSEQ multiplex PCR, and the TCRdb table lists in-frame clones only, not all of them. The sample lists roughly 250,000 clones, 70% to 90% occurring once. The sequenced material came from peripheral blood. These receptors were taken from a human donor with COVID-19, enrolled during active disease. The donor label of this sample is uncertain.

The genes are TRBV11-3 and TRBJ2-1; 8 bases line up with TRBD1. The germline CDR1 and CDR2 sequences are SGHNT and YENEEA. V lost 0 bases and J lost 4; bases outside the gene matches: 11. The CDR3 runs 18 residues. In DNA, the CDR3 is TGTGCCAGCAGCTTAGATAGCTTTGGGCAGGGGGCTTACAATGAGCAGTTCTTC. This gives the protein CASSLDSFGQGAYNEQFF.

This chain's CDR3 is CASSLEGRVSNQPQHF. CDR3 DNA: TGTGCCAGCAGCTTAGAAGGCAGGGTAAGCAATCAGCCCCAGCATTTT. This chain connects TRBV7-2 to TRBJ1-5; D possibly corresponds to TRBD1 (5 bases). Trimming removed 1 base from V and 1 base from J, with 11 bases in between. Per germline, CDR1 SGHTA and CDR2 FQGNSA. The CDR3 runs to 16 residues.

This clone was detected only once. The chain combines TRBV28 with TRBJ1-5; weak D call: TRBD1 (6 bases). Germline CDR1 MDHEN, CDR2 SYDVKM. V was clipped by 6 bases and J by 5 bases, with 20 bases between them. The CDR3 consists of 16 residues. CDR3 DNA sequence: TGTGCCAGCAGCCCTTTGATGAGGGGGTTGCATCAGCCCCAGCATTTT. It specifies CASSPLMRGLHQPQHF.

The gene calls are TRBV10-1 and TRBJ2-3; 7 bases line up with TRBD2. The CDR3 sequence is 15 residues long. Losses at the gene ends were 0 bases for V and 8 bases for J; bases not matched to a gene: 8. The V gene's germline CDR1 is WNHNN and CDR2 SYGVQD (reference sequence). CDR3 DNA sequence: TGCGCCAGCAGTGAGTCGGGCGGGAGTTTCGGTACGCAGTATTTT. Encoded protein: CASSESGGSFGTQYF.

The chain recombines TRBV6-5 with TRBJ2-7, with D perhaps matching TRBD1 (9 bases). This CDR3 spans 15 amino acids. Germline V gene sequence: CDR1 MNHEY, CDR2 SVGAGI. The germline V and J ends were trimmed by 5 bases and 10 bases, with 24 bases remaining between them. CDR3 protein: CASSNPGGTGRSQYF. CDR3 DNA sequence: TGTGCCAGCAGTAATCCGGGAGGGACAGGGCGGTCCCAGTACTTC.

The chain has TRBV3-1 (or the pseudogene TRBV3-2) and TRBJ1-5, with D perhaps matching TRBD1 (6 bases). The CDR3 sequence is 16 residues long. Trimming took 4 bases from V and 0 from J, leaving 13 bases between them. Germline values: CDR1 LGHDT, CDR2 YNNKEL (reference sequence). Here the CDR3 DNA reads TGTGCCAGCAGCCCGCCGACAGGTCATAGCAATCAGCCCCAGCATTTT. Residues: CASSPPTGHSNQPQHF.

This clone occurred a few times. The V call is TRBV29-1, the J call TRBJ1-1, with D possibly being TRBD1 (5 bases). The germline gives CDR1 SQVTM, CDR2 ANQGSEA. The CDR3 runs to 15 residues. V lost 6 bases and J 1 base, leaving 18 bases between the germline ends. The CDR3 nucleotides read TGCAGCGTCCTAGGGGCCAGTAAGCCGAACACTGAAGCTTTCTTT. It translates to CSVLGASKPNTEAFF.

The genes are TRBV11-2 and TRBJ1-1; D uncertain. V lost 1 base to trimming and J lost 6 bases, with 6 bases between them. Germline CDR1 is SGHAT and CDR2 is FQNNGV. This CDR3 spans 12 amino acids. CDR3 sequence reads: CASSLGPAEAFF. CDR3 bases: TGTGCCAGCAGCTTAGGCCCGGCTGAAGCTTTCTTT. The full variable domain, in which reference TRBV11-2 and TRBJ1-1 provide the parts outside the CDR3, is EAGVAQSPRYKIIEKRQSVAFWCNPISGHATLYWYQQILGQGPKLLIQFQNNGVVDDSQLPKDRFSAERLKGVDSTLKIQPAKLEDSAVYLCASSLGPAEAFFGQGTRLTVV.

The chain carries TRBV2 and TRBJ1-5; D call uncertain. This CDR3 comprises 13 residues. Per germline, CDR1 SNHLY and CDR2 FYNNEI. V was trimmed by 2 bases and J by 2 bases, leaving 4 bases between them. CDR3 nucleotides: TGTGCCAGCAGTGAACGGGGCAATCAGCCCCAGCATTTT. Its translation: CASSERGNQPQHF.

This sequence joins TRBV18 and TRBJ2-5; perhaps TRBD2 as D (5 bases). CDR1 KGHSH and CDR2 LQKENI come from the germline V gene. The germline V and J ends were trimmed by 0 bases and 1 base, with 9 bases remaining between them. The CDR3 is 15 residues long. The DNA for the CDR3 is TGTGCCAGCTCACCACCGGCGGGTATCCAAGAGACCCAGTACTTC. Translation: CASSPPAGIQETQYF.

The chain's CDR3 is CASSPLLGTNYGYTF. CDR3 coding DNA: TGTGCCAGCAGCCCCCTGTTGGGCACTAACTATGGCTACACCTTC. V is TRBV5-6 and J is TRBJ1-2; D is uncertain. Trimming left V 4 bases short and J 0 bases short, with 13 bases between. CDR3 length: 15 residues. Germline CDR1 SGHDT, CDR2 YYEEEE.

This chain connects TRBV5-1 to TRBJ2-1; 7 nucleotides align to TRBD1. The V gene end was trimmed by 0 bases and the J gene end by 0 bases; junction bases not matched to a gene: 3. Germline V CDR1 and CDR2: SGHRS, YFSETQ. The CDR3 spans 16 residues. CDR3 coding DNA: TGCGCCAGCAGCTTGGCCGGGACAGCCTCCTACAATGAGCAGTTCTTC. It encodes CASSLAGTASYNEQFF.

The chain uses TRBV10-2 and TRBJ1-2; TRBD1 agrees at 7 bases. The CDR3 is 13 amino acids. Germline V gene sequence: CDR1 WSHSY, CDR2 SAAADI. Unmatched junction bases numbered 7, after V lost 6 bases and J lost 6 bases. The CDR3 nucleotides read TGCGCCAGCAGCGAACCGGACAGGAATGGCTACACCTTC. Its translation: CASSEPDRNGYTF.

CDR3 sequence reads: CASTHPRQGESNTEAFF. CDR3 in DNA: TGTGCCAGCACCCATCCGAGACAGGGGGAATCGAACACTGAAGCTTTCTTT. This rearrangement joins TRBV28 to TRBJ1-1, with TRBD1 matching 9 bases. Germline V gene data show CDR1 as MDHEN and CDR2 as SYDVKM. The V and J ends lost 7 bases and 1 base, in that order; junction bases with no gene match: 13. The CDR3 consists of 17 residues.

The genes are TRBV18 and TRBJ2-1; 9 bases fit TRBD1. J was trimmed by 4 bases and V by 3 bases; bases with no gene match: 10. The CDR3 is made up of 17 amino acids. Germline V gene lookup returns CDR1 KGHSH and CDR2 LQKENI. CDR3 loop: CASSPFSGQGVYNEQFF. CDR3 sequence (DNA): TGTGCCAGCTCACCTTTTTCGGGACAGGGAGTTTACAATGAGCAGTTCTTC.

This chain links TRBV9 with TRBJ2-2; 7 nucleotides line up with TRBD2. J lost 5 bases, V lost 3 bases, and 4 bases had no gene match. The CDR3 extends over 14 amino acids. The germline CDR1 and CDR2 sequences are SGDLS and YYNGEE. In DNA, the CDR3 is TGTGCCAGCAGCGCGGGGGGAGAAACCGGGGAGCTGTTTTTT. Protein product: CASSAGGETGELFF.

The CDR3 DNA follows: TGCGCCAGCAGACTGGACAACACGAGGTTCTTC. Translation: CASRLDNTRFF. The V gene is TRBV5-1, the J gene TRBJ2-1; a possible D gene is TRBD1 (5 bases). The CDR3 runs to 11 residues. Germline V CDR1 and CDR2: SGHRS, YFSETQ. Trimming took 5 bases from V and 15 from J, leaving 15 bases between them. The complete variable domain, with remaining parts taken from reference TRBV5-1 and TRBJ2-1, reads KAGVTQTPRYLIKTRGQQVTLSCSPISGHRSVSWYQQTPGQGLQFLFEYFSETQRNKGNFPGRFSGRQFSNSRSEMNVSTLELGDSALYLCASRLDNTRFFGPGTRLTVL.

This chain joins TRBV19 and TRBJ1-2, with TRBD1 matching over 8 bases. This CDR3 has 14 amino acids. V shed 4 bases and J 4 bases; nucleotides not matched to a gene: 5. Germline V gene data show CDR1 as LNHDA and CDR2 as SQIVND (reference sequence). The CDR3 bases are TGTGCCAGTAGTACTCAGGGACAGGTCTATGGCTACACCTTC. Protein product: CASSTQGQVYGYTF. The whole variable domain, remainder taken from reference TRBV19 and TRBJ1-2, is DGGITQSPKYLFRKEGQNVTLSCEQNLNHDAMYWYRQDPGQGLRLIYYSQIVNDFQKGDIAEGYSVSREKKESFPLTVTSAQKNPTAFYLCASSTQGQVYGYTFGSGTRLTVV.

This chain connects TRBV3-1 (or the pseudogene TRBV3-2) to TRBJ1-6, with TRBD1 matching over 10 bases. CDR3 length equals 15 residues. The germline V gene has CDR1 LGHDT and CDR2 YNNKEL (reference sequence). After removal of 3 bases from V and 8 bases from J, the junction contained 4 bases not matched to a gene. CDR3 amino acids: CASSHPGTGDSPLHF. CDR3 DNA sequence: TGTGCCAGCAGCCACCCCGGGACAGGGGATTCACCCCTCCACTTT.

The rearrangement links TRBV29-1 to TRBJ2-2; weak D call: TRBD2 (5 bases). Trimming took off 7 bases at V and 1 base at J, with 13 bases between the two ends. The germline gives CDR1 SQVTM, CDR2 ANQGSEA. The CDR3 extends over 14 amino acids. CDR3 sequence (DNA): TGCAGCGGCGCTAGGAGCGGGAACACCGGGGAGCTGTTTTTT. It yields the protein CSGARSGNTGELFF.

The CDR3 sequence: CASSAGVSTEAFF. The CDR3 nucleotides read TGTGCCAGTAGTGCAGGGGTAAGCACTGAAGCTTTCTTT. The chain joins TRBV19 to TRBJ1-1; possibly TRBD1 for D (6 bases). Trimming shortened V by 5 bases and J by 4 bases, and 11 bases separated the two germline ends. The V gene's germline CDR1 is LNHDA and CDR2 SQIVND (reference sequence). The CDR3 has 13 amino acids.

The J gene is TRBJ1-1, the V gene TRBV9, with D possibly matching TRBD1 (5 bases). CDR3 length: 14 amino acids. Trimming took 4 bases from V and 1 from J, leaving 11 bases between them. Germline V gene sequence: CDR1 SGDLS, CDR2 YYNGEE. CDR3 in amino acids: CASSPLGGNTEAFF. CDR3 nucleotide sequence: TGTGCCAGCAGCCCCCTGGGGGGGAACACTGAAGCTTTCTTT. The variable domain in full, completed from reference TRBV9 and TRBJ1-1, reads DSGVTQTPKHLITATGQRVTLRCSPRSGDLSVYWYQQSLDQGLQFLIQYYNGEERAKGNILERFSAQQFPDLHSELNLSSLELGDSALYFCASSPLGGNTEAFFGQGTRLTVV.

This clone showed up just a few times. The V gene is TRBV19, the J gene TRBJ1-1, with a weak D call TRBD1 (5 bases). Trimming stripped 7 bases from V and 3 bases from J, with 12 bases between. Germline V gene data show CDR1 as LNHDA and CDR2 as SQIVND (reference sequence). The CDR3 covers 13 residues. In nucleotides, the CDR3 is TGTGCCAGTATGGGGGAGGGTTACACTGAAGCTTTCTTT. Amino acid sequence: CASMGEGYTEAFF.